A selection of T cell receptor beta chains follows, all from one sample in a study of glioma-infiltrating T cells. TCRdb re-called the multiplex PCR reads through MiXCR, storing one row per CDR3 protein. The table records fewer than 500,000 distinct CDR3 sequences, around 45% of them present only once. Sequenced material: glioma tissue, nonneoplastic brain tissue, or PBMCs (not recorded which). The receptors shown here come from a human donor with low-grade glioma or glioblastoma, undergoing nonglioma brain surgery, or in good health (not recorded which). The CDR3 runs from the conserved cysteine through the conserved F or W. Fields, in order: D gene, V gene, clone size, J gene, CDR3 protein, CDR3 DNA. D genes are given only for firm matches. For some rows the clone size is stated as once, few or many, or as a class when expanded; others skip it.

d_gene: TRBD1; v_gene: TRBV6-1; abundance: many; j_gene: TRBJ1-1; CDR3aa: CASSLRDRDAGTEAFF; CDR3nt: TGTGCCAGCAGTCTCCGGGACAGGGATGCCGGGACTGAAGCTTTCTTT
d_gene: -; v_gene: TRBV15; abundance: many; j_gene: TRBJ2-7; CDR3aa: CATSRETDRQSYEQYF; CDR3nt: TGTGCCACCAGCAGGGAAACAGACAGACAGTCCTACGAGCAGTACTTC
d_gene: TRBD2; v_gene: TRBV7-2; abundance: few; j_gene: TRBJ2-1; CDR3aa: CASSFTGTSGNRWANEQFF; CDR3nt: TGTGCCAGCAGCTTCACCGGGACTAGCGGGAATCGGTGGGCCAATGAGCAGTTCTTC
d_gene: -; v_gene: TRBV15; abundance: -; j_gene: TRBJ1-6; CDR3aa: CATSRWTAGTPPLHF; CDR3nt: TGTGCCACCAGCAGATGGACAGCGGGCACGCCACCCCTCCACTTT
d_gene: -; v_gene: TRBV2; abundance: few; j_gene: TRBJ2-7; CDR3aa: CASSPGQSSYEQYF; CDR3nt: TGTGCCAGCAGCCCCGGCCAAAGCTCCTACGAGCAGTACTTC
d_gene: -; v_gene: TRBV6-1; abundance: many; j_gene: TRBJ2-3; CDR3aa: CASSGDVSTSTDTQYF; CDR3nt: TGTGCCAGCAGTGGAGACGTCTCGACCAGCACAGATACGCAGTATTTT
d_gene: -; v_gene: TRBV12-3/TRBV12-4; abundance: -; j_gene: TRBJ1-5; CDR3aa: CASSASGTPRVNQPQHF; CDR3nt: TGTGCCAGCAGTGCCTCAGGGACCCCACGGGTGAATCAGCCCCAGCATTTT
d_gene: -; v_gene: TRBV24-1; abundance: -; j_gene: TRBJ2-1; CDR3aa: CATSADGNEQFF; CDR3nt: TGTGCCACCAGTGCGGACGGCAATGAGCAGTTCTTC
d_gene: -; v_gene: TRBV6-2/TRBV6-3; abundance: many; j_gene: TRBJ1-2; CDR3aa: CASSPWDGGIYGYTF; CDR3nt: TGTGCCAGCAGCCCCTGGGATGGAGGAATCTATGGCTACACCTTC
d_gene: -; v_gene: TRBV28; abundance: -; j_gene: TRBJ2-1; CDR3aa: CASSSTDWAYEQFF; CDR3nt: TGTGCCAGCAGTTCGACCGACTGGGCCTATGAGCAGTTCTTC
d_gene: -; v_gene: TRBV5-4; abundance: few; j_gene: TRBJ2-7; CDR3aa: CASSWTVLSYEQYF; CDR3nt: TGTGCCAGCAGCTGGACAGTGCTATCCTACGAGCAGTACTTC
d_gene: -; v_gene: TRBV7-9; abundance: -; j_gene: TRBJ2-7; CDR3aa: CASSHGWKGAYEQYF; CDR3nt: TGTGCCAGCAGTCATGGGTGGAAAGGGGCCTACGAGCAGTACTTC
d_gene: TRBD1; v_gene: TRBV5-4; abundance: -; j_gene: TRBJ1-1; CDR3aa: CASSVGQESTEAFF; CDR3nt: TGTGCCAGCAGCGTCGGACAGGAATCCACTGAAGCTTTCTTT
d_gene: -; v_gene: TRBV7-9; abundance: once; j_gene: TRBJ2-5; CDR3aa: CASSLGYETQYF; CDR3nt: TGTGCCAGCAGCTTAGGTTACGAGACCCAGTACTTC
d_gene: TRBD1; v_gene: TRBV20-1; abundance: -; j_gene: TRBJ1-1; CDR3aa: CSTGQGGDTEAFF; CDR3nt: TGCAGTACCGGACAGGGGGGGGACACTGAAGCTTTCTTT
d_gene: -; v_gene: TRBV6-1; abundance: many; j_gene: TRBJ1-2; CDR3aa: CASSADFDTVYGYTF; CDR3nt: TGTGCCAGCAGTGCAGACTTCGACACCGTCTATGGCTACACCTTC
d_gene: TRBD2; v_gene: TRBV4-2; abundance: -; j_gene: TRBJ2-7; CDR3aa: CASSQPREGYEQYF; CDR3nt: TGTGCCAGCAGCCAACCCAGGGAGGGCTACGAGCAGTACTTC
d_gene: TRBD1; v_gene: TRBV20-1; abundance: few; j_gene: TRBJ2-3; CDR3aa: CSARAEGAATDTQYF; CDR3nt: TGCAGTGCCCGCGCCGAGGGGGCCGCCACAGATACGCAGTATTTT
d_gene: -; v_gene: TRBV6-2/TRBV6-3; abundance: many; j_gene: TRBJ1-1; CDR3aa: CASTPGTANTEAFF; CDR3nt: TGTGCCAGCACACCAGGGACGGCGAACACTGAAGCTTTCTTT
d_gene: -; v_gene: TRBV10-3; abundance: few; j_gene: TRBJ1-4; CDR3aa: CAISDETEKLFF; CDR3nt: TGTGCCATCAGTGATGAGACTGAAAAACTGTTTTTT
d_gene: -; v_gene: TRBV11-1; abundance: -; j_gene: TRBJ1-2; CDR3aa: CASSQQGFGAGVHINGYTF; CDR3nt: TGTGCCAGCAGCCAACAAGGGTTCGGTGCAGGGGTCCATATTAATGGCTACACCTTC
d_gene: -; v_gene: TRBV6-6; abundance: few; j_gene: TRBJ1-6; CDR3aa: CASSYGQGDNSPLHF; CDR3nt: TGTGCCAGCAGTTACGGGCAGGGCGATAATTCACCCCTCCACTTT
d_gene: -; v_gene: TRBV6-2/TRBV6-3; abundance: many; j_gene: TRBJ1-1; CDR3aa: CASNLGSYMNTEAFF; CDR3nt: TGTGCCAGCAACCTAGGTAGCTACATGAACACTGAAGCTTTCTTT
d_gene: TRBD2; v_gene: TRBV5-4; abundance: -; j_gene: TRBJ2-7; CDR3aa: CASSYSVAGGYEQYF; CDR3nt: TGTGCCAGCAGCTATAGTGTAGCGGGAGGCTACGAGCAGTACTTC
d_gene: -; v_gene: TRBV20-1; abundance: -; j_gene: TRBJ2-1; CDR3aa: CSALFGTRGWNEQFF; CDR3nt: TGCAGTGCTCTCTTCGGGACCAGGGGATGGAATGAGCAGTTCTTC
d_gene: -; v_gene: TRBV6-2/TRBV6-3; abundance: few; j_gene: TRBJ1-1; CDR3aa: CASGDQGYLGTEAFF; CDR3nt: TGTGCCAGCGGGGACCAGGGGTATTTGGGCACTGAAGCTTTCTTT
d_gene: -; v_gene: TRBV5-4; abundance: -; j_gene: TRBJ2-7; CDR3aa: CASSLGQIGLYEQYF; CDR3nt: TGTGCCAGCAGCTTGGGACAGATAGGACTCTACGAGCAGTACTTC
d_gene: -; v_gene: TRBV7-2; abundance: few; j_gene: TRBJ1-5; CDR3aa: CASSFQNDGNQPQHF; CDR3nt: TGTGCCAGCAGCTTTCAAAATGACGGCAATCAGCCCCAGCATTTT
d_gene: -; v_gene: TRBV19; abundance: -; j_gene: TRBJ1-5; CDR3aa: CASSIIGAHGSNQPQHF; CDR3nt: TGTGCCAGTAGTATTATTGGGGCCCATGGGAGCAATCAGCCCCAGCATTTT
d_gene: -; v_gene: TRBV20-1; abundance: -; j_gene: TRBJ1-5; CDR3aa: CSARIGVGDQPQHF; CDR3nt: TGCAGTGCTAGGATCGGGGTCGGGGATCAGCCCCAGCATTTT
d_gene: -; v_gene: TRBV20-1; abundance: few; j_gene: TRBJ1-2; CDR3aa: CSARDLGQRSFFYGYTF; CDR3nt: TGCAGTGCTAGAGATTTGGGGCAGAGAAGCTTCTTCTATGGCTACACCTTC
d_gene: -; v_gene: TRBV27; abundance: -; j_gene: TRBJ2-6; CDR3aa: CASSLLGPNSGANVLTF; CDR3nt: TGTGCCAGCAGTTTATTGGGACCTAACTCTGGGGCCAACGTCCTGACTTTC
d_gene: TRBD2; v_gene: TRBV6-1; abundance: many; j_gene: TRBJ2-3; CDR3aa: CASSPYGGLAGDTQYF; CDR3nt: TGTGCCAGCAGTCCATACGGGGGACTAGCAGGAGATACGCAGTATTTT